Shown below are 10 T cell receptor beta chains from a single sample sequenced in a study of cytomegalovirus exposure and HLA in healthy donors. Use of 60 Vbeta and 13 Jbeta primers characterized the PCR. Sequenced by immunoSEQ multiplex PCR; TCRdb stores in-frame clones only, minus some. Among under 200,000 clones listed, 80% to 90% were seen once. The specimen was PBMCs. The receptors were sampled from a man aged 18 to 29 in good health and CMV-seropositive.

This chain links TRBV5-6 with TRBJ1-6; D is ambiguous. CDR1 SGHDT and CDR2 YYEEEE come from the germline V gene. The length of the CDR3 is 12 residues. With 1 base removed from V and 11 bases from J, the gap between germline ends came to 7 bases. CDR3 nucleotide sequence: TGTGCCAGCAGCTTGAGGGAGGCACCCCTCCACTTT. Protein: CASSLREAPLHF.

The chain uses TRBV28 and TRBJ2-1; unclear D gene. The V gene's germline CDR1 is MDHEN and CDR2 SYDVKM. The CDR3 has 11 amino acids. V was trimmed by 8 bases and J by 4 bases, leaving 6 bases between them. CDR3 in amino acids: CASSRYNEQFF. The DNA for the CDR3 is TGTGCCAGCTCGCGTTACAATGAGCAGTTCTTC.

Here the CDR3 DNA reads TGTGCCAGCTCACCACGAGGGACAGGGTCCGGGGAGCTGTTTTTT. It translates to CASSPRGTGSGELFF. The rearrangement joins TRBV18 to TRBJ2-2; TRBD1 matches 9 bases. Trimming took 1 base from V and 6 from J; bases not matched to a gene: 3. The germline V gene has CDR1 KGHSH and CDR2 LQKENI. CDR3 length: 15 residues.

The V gene is TRBV5-1, the J gene TRBJ2-5, with 7 bases matching TRBD2. CDR1 SGHRS and CDR2 YFSETQ come from the germline V gene. Unmatched junction bases numbered 7, after V lost 0 bases and J lost 5 bases. The CDR3 runs to 15 residues. In nucleotides, the CDR3 is TGCGCCAGCAGCTTGGAAGGGCAGGGAGGGGAGACCCAGTACTTC. Translating gives CASSLEGQGGETQYF.

The rearrangement links TRBV4-2 to TRBJ2-6; tentatively, D is TRBD1 (6 bases). The CDR3 is 16 amino acids. Trimming removed 1 base at V and 1 base at J, with 8 bases between. CDR1 and CDR2 from the germline V gene are LGHNA and YNFKEQ. The CDR3 loop is CASSQGTESGANVLTF. The CDR3 DNA is TGTGCCAGCAGCCAAGGGACAGAATCTGGGGCCAACGTCCTGACTTTC.

The rearrangement uses TRBV5-6 and TRBJ2-3; TRBD1 matches at 11 bases. The CDR3 length is 16 residues. J gave up 5 bases and V 0 bases, and 5 bases lay outside the gene matches. Germline V gene lookup returns CDR1 SGHDT and CDR2 YYEEEE. The CDR3 bases are TGTGCCAGCAGCTTGGCCGTGGGACAGGGGGTAGATACGCAGTATTTT. Translation gives CASSLAVGQGVDTQYF.

The V and J genes are TRBV7-9 and TRBJ2-1; TRBD1 agrees at 7 bases. V dropped 2 bases and J dropped 4; count of bases not matched to a gene: 8. Per the germline V gene, CDR1 is SEHNR and CDR2 is FQNEAQ (reference sequence). The CDR3 totals 16 residues. This CDR3 is CASSLYVGTAYNEQFF. CDR3 DNA: TGTGCCAGCAGCTTATATGTTGGGACAGCATACAATGAGCAGTTCTTC.

A note on this clone: A junction end diverges from the germline sequence, so it may reflect a read error. The chain joins TRBV7-9 to TRBJ1-1; D remains unclear. Per germline, CDR1 SEHNR and CDR2 FQNEAQ (reference sequence). This CDR3 contains 12 residues. The CDR3 spells CSSSLEGLSAFF. DNA of the CDR3: TGTTCCAGCAGCTTGGAGGGCCTCTCAGCTTTCTTT.

This clone was counted a single time. The rearrangement joins TRBV4-3 to TRBJ1-5, with D hard to call. V shed 0 bases and J shed 7 bases, with 13 bases lying between them. CDR3 length equals 15 residues. In germline, CDR1 is LGHNA, CDR2 YSLEER. The CDR3 nucleotides are TGCGCCAGCAGCCAAGATAGCCTCGGGAGCCAGCCCCAGCATTTT. Protein product: CASSQDSLGSQPQHF.

This rearrangement joins TRBV29-1 to TRBJ2-3; maybe TRBD1 (5 bases). From germline, CDR1 is SQVTM and CDR2 ANQGSEA. Trimming shortened V by 5 bases and J by 2 bases, and 11 bases separated the two germline ends. The CDR3 spans 13 residues. CDR3 bases: TGCAGCGTTTCTTTCAGGGTCACAGATACGCAGTATTTT. Translating it yields CSVSFRVTDTQYF.